The clone carrying this TCR beta chain was counted a single time. Its antigen is undetermined. The PCR made use of 60 Vbeta and 13 Jbeta primers. As handled by the study authors: A follow-up analysis tallied 60 million to 85 million unique TCR beta chains, roughly 11 million shared. Clones were read by immunoSEQ multiplex PCR, and TCRdb kept only the in-frame ones, dropping some. The V and J calls and clone size were taken over from that table, and D and trimming were inferred from the DNA. This table holds around 67,000 clones, roughly 74% found once. The sample belongs to a study of cytomegalovirus exposure and HLA in healthy donors. Turning to the study itself: An earlier analysis identified 117 million unique TCR beta sequences in about 190 million T cells. Study-wide findings and caveats: The authors listed roughly 150 TCR beta chains as cytomegalovirus-associated. Among CMV-associated TCR beta chains, most appeared HLA-restricted in a later analysis.

From germline, CDR1 is SGHDN and CDR2 FVKESK. The CDR3 has 13 residues. Trimming left V 6 bases short and J 4 bases short, with 12 bases between. The specimen sequenced was PBMCs. The rearrangement joins TRBV14 to TRBJ1-1; possible D gene TRBD1, 5 bases. The source is a man younger than 35 in good health and CMV-seropositive. This CDR3 reads CASSAGPFTEAFF. The CDR3 region has the DNA TGTGCCAGCAGTGCGGGGCCGTTCACTGAAGCTTTCTTT.